The sequence of this T cell receptor (beta chain) was determined in a study of radiation and T cells in renal cell carcinoma. Study-wide findings and caveats: In blood, top tumor clones expanded by 2 weeks, shrinking by 4. Intratumoral heterogeneity was not captured in these approximately 0.9 g regions.

TCRdb's copy holds only in-frame clones and misses some; the assay was immunoSEQ multiplex PCR. The data show around 15,000 clones, about half seen once. The sample holds one count of this clone. Its specificity is not known. Treatment reported: 15 Gy SBRT to primary tumor, nephrectomy 4 weeks later. Nephrectomy followed 15 Gy stereotactic body radiation by 4 weeks. The TCR sequence derives from a woman in her fifties or sixties with renal cell carcinoma. The sequencing here drew on tumor tissue, taken from a patient whose treatment included radiotherapy and nephrectomy.

CDR3 protein: CASSTLFGSFYEQYF. The CDR3 bases are TGTGCCAGCAGTACCCTTTTCGGGAGCTTTTACGAGCAGTACTTC. The V and J genes are TRBV6-5 and TRBJ2-7; tentatively, D is TRBD2 (6 bases). This CDR3 has 15 residues. Trimming left V 5 bases short and J 4 bases short, with 18 bases between. Germline CDR1 MNHEY, CDR2 SVGAGI.